This T cell receptor (beta chain) was documented in a study of Graves' ophthalmopathy and Graves' hyperthyroidism. The overall study: No treatment had been given when peripheral blood was collected at initial diagnosis.

Patients newly diagnosed with hyperthyroidism, under 2 months' duration, were aged 18 to 65, the study reports. The CDR3 consists of 15 residues. V was clipped by 6 bases and J by 4 bases; unmatched bases: 8. Germline V gene data show CDR1 as DFQATT and CDR2 as SNEGSKA (reference sequence). RNA transcripts were the source from which TCR beta CDR3 regions were amplified. Second-round multiplex PCR came after a first-round RT-PCR that employed HTBI primers. MiXCR was run by TCRdb on the multiplex PCR reads, yielding one entry per CDR3 protein. This sample has under 800,000 distinct CDR3 sequences; 20% to 25% occur once, and the top ten carry 7.1%. Study observations and caveats: It was with 70.59% sensitivity and about 72% specificity that the model predicted ophthalmopathy progression.

Remarks on this clonotype: Its antigen is as yet unknown.

The chain combines TRBV20-1 with TRBJ2-2, with 10 bases identical to TRBD2. Sequenced input: peripheral blood. The origin of this receptor is a woman between 18 and 29 years old with stable Graves' hyperthyroidism. Some clones in this sample may be carry-over from other donors' samples. As DNA, the CDR3 is TGCAGTGCCCGCCCCCCTAGCGGGGGCACCGGGGAGCTGTTTTTT. Its translation: CSARPPSGGTGELFF.